This TCR beta chain was sequenced for a study of blood T cell repertoires in COVID-19 (dated by TCRdb to 2019 to 2021). In the study overall: The collaborator samples originated in the United States, Italy and Spain and spanned the acute and convalescent phases of COVID-19. Sample metadata almost always included a de-identified subject ID, COVID-19 status, age in years and sex. Where available, HLA class I and class II types were obtained from metadata supplied by the sample provider rather than from assay-based typing. The dataset comprised deeply sampled blood TCRbeta repertoires from subjects exposed to, actively infected with, or recovered from COVID-19. The repertoires were made available in a free public database intended to serve as a resource for research on the immune response to SARS-CoV-2. The material from the prospective study consisted of cDNA or gDNA derived from T cells, B-cell-depleted T cells, or PBMCs. Samples were obtained from the ongoing ImmuneRACE study (first 160 participants) and from about 1,300 subjects provided by 6 global collaborators.

Details on this clone: This clone's antigen is unknown. Qualities for individual bases were not recorded, and no much larger clone is one base off.

Participants in the prospective study were enrolled through a virtual design, were aged about 18 to 89 years, and lived in 24 United States geographic areas. In the prospective study, participants were assigned to cohorts based on the clinical history participants reported in a screening survey and a study questionnaire. In the prospective study, mobile phlebotomists collected whole blood, serum and a nasopharyngeal or oropharyngeal swab from each participant. Over an approximately 2-month period, participants in the prospective study had the option of providing additional blood draws and questionnaires. Before DNA extraction, prospective study blood samples were shipped either frozen or at room temperature. Study-level results and caveats: The quantity of clinical and demographic metadata differed by source and by participant and was supplied without curation.

The immunoSEQ Assay, a bias-controlled multiplex PCR, was used to amplify TCRbeta CDR3 regions from genomic DNA. As for how the authors treated the data: The number of nucleated cells in each sample was estimated from the amplification of reference gene primers within the assay. Sequence reads were collapsed and filtered to measure the absolute abundance of every unique TCRbeta CDR3 rearrangement. For each sample, productive Simpson clonality was calculated as the square root of Simpson's diversity index over productive rearrangements. Here the immuneACCESS table is served through TCRdb, limited to in-frame sequences with V and J called. Missing clones are a known gap in these copies; in checked studies unresolved V genes cover under half, and the rest lacks a known reason. The V and J calls and clone size were taken over from that table, and D and trimming were inferred from the DNA. The sample table contains approximately 250,000 clones; only one count was recorded for about 91% of them. 0.95% to 1.5% of the sample is in the top ten clones.

V trim: 4 bases; J trim: 2 bases; unmatched bases: 11. The CDR3 runs 17 amino acids, cysteine and phenylalanine included. Only the CDR3 DNA is retained, 51 bases long and in frame from the first base. Based on the germline V gene, the CDR1 and CDR2 sequences are KGHDR and SFDVKD. The receptor's source is a woman aged 40 to 55 with acute COVID-19. Recombination connected TRBV24-1 to TRBJ2-5, with 8 central nucleotides matching TRBD1. The specimen sequenced was PBMCs or T cells enriched from blood (not recorded which). The CDR3 reads as follows: CATSDSLRQGFQETQYF. The sequence in DNA is TGTGCCACCAGTGACTCCCTTAGACAGGGGTTTCAAGAGACCCAGTACTTC.